The text below deals with one T cell receptor beta chain. This clonotype was found many times. Which antigen it targets is not known. No quality values exist for individual bases; no much larger clone is one base distant. TCR beta CDR3 regions were amplified from RNA transcripts. For the first round of RT-PCR on the TCR CDR3, the HTBI primer set was used together with the Qiagen OneStep RT-PCR kit. Libraries were constructed in a second round of multiplex PCR, after which size selection and purification were performed. Libraries were sequenced paired-end with 100 bp reads on an Illumina HiSeq2000. The source study handled its data this way. SOAPnuke was used to process the raw data, with reads discarded if the reads contained adapters or uncalled bases, had a mean Phred below 15, or lacked an exact constant-primer or identifier match. High-quality paired reads were merged using COPE v1.2.5, and each unique nucleotide sequence was defined as a clonotype. MiTCR v1.1 was used to align clonotypes to the IMGT TRBV, TRBD and TRBJ reference segments. The analysis was restricted to V-J combinations with a frequency above 0.0001, which together covered just over 98% of the repertoires. A TCS score was defined as the ratio of F50 (clonal expansion) to E x V (chaos), with BLOSUM62-based TCRdist applied between CDR3 peptides within each V-J. Welch's t-statistics and random forest reduced fewer than 600 V-J features to roughly 13, which were used in a naive Bayes classifier (R e1071). The raw public data were reprocessed by TCRdb itself: fastp quality trimming at Q25, MiXCR clonotype calling, in-frame beta chains only. A single entry per CDR3 protein holds the most common genes and DNA from its merged rows. TCRdb's processing, not the study's, gives the V and J calls here. The sample has roughly 170,000 distinct CDR3 sequences on record, more than 15% of them singletons. Clones ranked in the top ten supply about 29% of the sample.

Graves' hyperthyroidism was defined as stable when no progression to ophthalmopathy occurred over 18 months of follow-up. Hyperthyroidism patients were aged 18 to 65 years and newly diagnosed, with disease duration of less than 2 months. Patients with uncontrolled infections, other autoimmune diseases, pregnancy or lactation were excluded. Clinical symptoms, serum thyroxine and TRAb, thyroid ultrasound, and orbital computed tomography formed the basis for the diagnoses. PBMCs were isolated from 8 to 10 ml of fresh peripheral blood by Ficoll-Paque density gradient centrifugation. Total RNA was extracted with Trizol reagent, and quality was checked on an Agilent 2100 Bioanalyzer. The sample belongs to a study of T cells in Graves' hyperthyroidism and ophthalmopathy (dated by TCRdb to between 2018 and 2021). Background on the whole study: Peripheral blood samples were taken at the time of initial diagnosis, prior to any treatment. To identify distinguishing TCR V-J signatures, a discovery cohort of 95 to 100 patients was used, comprising 40 to 45 with Graves' ophthalmopathy and 57 with stable Graves' hyperthyroidism. Prospective prediction of ophthalmopathy was tested in an independent validation cohort of 18 to 20 hyperthyroidism patients and some 17 patients who later progressed to ophthalmopathy. The approximately 90 discovery patients were divided at random into training and test sets in a 7:3 ratio. In about 6 Graves' hyperthyroidism patients, the study also compared T-cell repertoires from thyroid tissue with T-cell repertoires from blood. After blood sampling, hyperthyroidism patients were treated with methimazole at a starting dose of 30 mg daily, and ophthalmopathy patients were treated with high-dose intravenous methylprednisolone. The paper reports TCR Vbeta CDR3 sequencing of 135 peripheral blood samples: around 45 ophthalmopathy, about 75 hyperthyroidism and approximately 17 progressor patients. Findings and caveats that apply to the study as a whole: In validation, the model predicted progression to ophthalmopathy a median of 6.5 months before onset, with roughly 71% sensitivity and 72.22% specificity. Most expanded thyroid clonotypes (frequency above 0.001) were also found in blood, which suggests that blood repertoires may mirror thyroid immune responses. No statistical method was used to fix the sample size in advance, and group allocation was not hidden from the investigators. A 13 V-J signature model separated ophthalmopathy from stable hyperthyroidism, with approximately 87% sensitivity and 81.08% specificity in cross-validation and 80%/75% in testing.

Taken from the germline V gene (reference sequence), the CDR1 and CDR2 loops are MNHEY and SMNVEV. The CDR3 sequence holds 16 residues, the cysteine and phenylalanine included. Here the CDR3 DNA is all that survives: 48 bases in frame from base 1. The trim is 4 bases for V and 5 bases for J, with a gap of 17 bases between the germline ends. This sequence was found in a woman in her forties or fifties with Graves' hyperthyroidism. The receptor chain draws on TRBV27 and TRBJ2-2; perhaps TRBD2 is the D gene, with 6 bases matching. What was sequenced was blood. Here the CDR3 is given as CASSSKGTRGTGELFF. The DNA is TGTGCCAGCAGTTCAAAGGGTACCCGGGGGACCGGGGAGCTGTTTTTT.